The rows below give T cell receptor beta chains drawn from one sample of a study of blood T cell repertoires in COVID-19. Here immunoSEQ multiplex PCR was the method, and the copy in TCRdb shows in-frame clones only, minus some. The table lists about 160,000 clones, 85% of them singletons. Source material: peripheral blood. The receptors stem from a human donor with acute or convalescent COVID-19. The donor label of this sample is uncertain. CDR3s include the opening cysteine and the closing phenylalanine or tryptophan.

v_call | cdr3_aa
TRBV28 | CASSLRGRDEKLFF
TRBV2 | CASQGQGRIQPQHF
TRBV6-2/TRBV6-3 | CASSFAGTGNEKLFF
TRBV20-1 | CSPSNPAAETQYF
TRBV7-9 | CASSPLTPNTEAFF
TRBV3-1/TRBV3-2 | CASSRFRAGGRETQYF
TRBV7-8 | CASSTPGTGNTGELFF
TRBV11-2 | CASSLGLAAAGYNEQFF
TRBV7-2 | CASSLYVLGEDTF
TRBV11-2 | CASSLTGGVTGSPLHF
TRBV11-2 | CASSLGPGGSYEQYF
TRBV18 | CASSTGSNQPQHF
TRBV9 | CASSGGSKRVRPDTQYF
TRBV28 | CASSLYGSSGNTIYF
TRBV18 | CASSPSGDQPQHF
TRBV4-1 | CASSQTSGGGAIRSGELFF
TRBV4-3 | CASSQDRRVAGNEQFF
TRBV18 | CASSPRGGLANEQFF
TRBV24-1 | CATSDASGGARDTQYF
TRBV2 | CASSENSFMNTEAFF
TRBV20-1 | CSARGAYGYTF
TRBV20-1 | CSASWQKLNTEAFF
TRBV7-2 | CASSLSGGQMNTEAFF
TRBV7-2 | CASSLRETSRVTDTQYF
TRBV18 | CASSPQGGSLDTQYF
TRBV18 | CASSPRDRGGSSYGYTF
TRBV9 | CASSVNPHGSLDTQYF
TRBV2 | CASSVTVEAFF
TRBV28 | CASSPPLTGSSPLHF
TRBV2 | CARKGQLQETQYF
TRBV27 | CASSFRGEQFF
TRBV5-1 | CASSPTGGEAEQYF
TRBV6-4 | CASSKDRAGNSPLHF
TRBV10-2 | CASNPRDREPLGQPQHF
TRBV6-5 | CASTASRGVTGELFF
TRBV7-2 | CASSPGGPGQETQYF
TRBV10-3 | CAINGLAGSPQGRGDTQYF
TRBV5-6 | CASSLLAGQGPTEAFF
TRBV7-2 | CASSLIGFRGLFF
TRBV7-9 | CASTLLGNTEAFF
TRBV9 | CASSVRGAQTGELFF
TRBV7-2 | CASSSGQGNIQYF
TRBV5-5 | CASSLPGSNQPQHF
TRBV6-1 | CASSEVVETYGYTF
TRBV7-6 | CASSRTGDTIYF
TRBV11-3 | CASSLSDRGRLGNTIYF
TRBV6-4 | CASSDGTSGDYNEQFF
TRBV4-3 | CASSLAGTSGGAGTDTQYF
TRBV6-5 | CASRGGSRSYGYTF
TRBV7-8 | CASSLSPQGWNYGYTF
TRBV3-1/TRBV3-2 | CASSPGLNYEQYF
TRBV7-9 | CASSLNGWGPNTEAFF
TRBV7-9 | CASSSLGAGGGYTF
TRBV4-3 | CASSQVGRGNTEAFF
TRBV7-9 | CASSSPLVGPGGETQYF
TRBV12-3/TRBV12-4 | CASSRQQSEKLFF
TRBV4-2 | CASSQLDTNTEAFF